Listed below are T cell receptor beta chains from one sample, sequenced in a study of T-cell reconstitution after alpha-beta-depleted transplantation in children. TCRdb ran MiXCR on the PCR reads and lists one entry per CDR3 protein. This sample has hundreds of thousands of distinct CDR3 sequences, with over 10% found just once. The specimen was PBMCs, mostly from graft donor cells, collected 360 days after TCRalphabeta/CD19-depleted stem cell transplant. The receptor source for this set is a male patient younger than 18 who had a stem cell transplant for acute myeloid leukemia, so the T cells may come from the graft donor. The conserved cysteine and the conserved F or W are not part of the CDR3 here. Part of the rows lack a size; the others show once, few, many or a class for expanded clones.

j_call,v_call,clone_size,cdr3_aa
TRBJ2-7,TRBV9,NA,ASSVGSLGYEQY
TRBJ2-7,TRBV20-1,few,SAGDGFYYEQY
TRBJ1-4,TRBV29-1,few,SAQNEKLF
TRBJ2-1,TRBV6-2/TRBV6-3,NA,ASGRYRDFDEQF
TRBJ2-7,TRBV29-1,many,SVEARNYEQY
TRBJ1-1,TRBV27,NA,ASSPRDRQGLGMNTEAF
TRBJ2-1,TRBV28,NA,ASSLGRDYRF
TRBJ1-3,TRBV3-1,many,ASSLPTGAVNTIY
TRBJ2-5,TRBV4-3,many,ASSQTGPETQY
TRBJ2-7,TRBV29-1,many,SPPQGAGHEQY
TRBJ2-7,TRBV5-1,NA,ASSVTSGYEQY
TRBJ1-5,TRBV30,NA,AWSVEDYQPQH
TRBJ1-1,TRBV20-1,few,SATGQNTEAF
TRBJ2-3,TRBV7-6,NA,ASSLAPREGDTQY
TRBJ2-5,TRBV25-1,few,ASSATSGQETQY
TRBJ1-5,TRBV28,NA,ASNLLGNQPQH
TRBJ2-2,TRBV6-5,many,ASSFDRDWFTGELF
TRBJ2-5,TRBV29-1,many,SGSRHQETQY
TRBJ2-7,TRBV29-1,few,SVESGAYEQY
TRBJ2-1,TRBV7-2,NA,ASSFSAGTDNEQF